What follows are 18 T cell receptor beta chains derived from one specimen sequenced in a study of T cells in Graves' hyperthyroidism and ophthalmopathy. TCR beta CDR3 region amplification was performed from RNA transcripts. HTBI primers drove first-round RT-PCR of the TCR CDR3. One entry per CDR3 protein results from TCRdb running MiXCR on the multiplex PCR reads. The sample lists some 98,000 distinct CDR3 sequences, roughly 39% occurring once. Material for sequencing was peripheral blood or thyroid tissue (not recorded which). Source of these receptors: a woman aged 25 to 39 with Graves' hyperthyroidism.

This clonotype appeared many times. The V and J genes are TRBV7-3 and TRBJ2-6; D is perhaps TRBD2 (5 bases). Germline lookup yields CDR1 SGHTA and CDR2 FQGTGA. Trimming removed 1 base at V and 4 bases at J, with 14 bases between. The CDR3 covers 17 residues. This CDR3 is CASSLSLAGSGANVLTF. The DNA for the CDR3 is TGTGCCAGCAGCTTAAGCCTAGCTGGTTCCGGGGCCAACGTCCTGACTTTC.

The V call is TRBV20-1, the J call TRBJ2-7; D unresolved. Germline-derived CDR1 and CDR2 are DFQATT and SNEGSKA (reference sequence). This CDR3 comprises 11 residues. DNA for the CDR3: TGCAGCGCGACCCTGAGAAGCGAGCAGTACTTC. The encoded protein is CSATLRSEQYF.

The chain is built from TRBV5-1 and TRBJ2-7; D tentatively reads TRBD1 or TRBD2 (5 bases each). Looked up from germline, CDR1 is SGHRS and CDR2 is YFSETQ. There are 13 residues in the CDR3. Trimming removed 4 bases at V and 7 bases at J, with 15 bases between. The CDR3 coding sequence is TGCGCCAGCAGCCATGACGGGGCTGGTGAGCAGTACTTC. Translating gives CASSHDGAGEQYF.

This clonotype was observed once. The junction departs from germline at one end; a sequencing error may be responsible. The V call is TRBV7-9, the J call TRBJ2-7; TRBD1 matches at 7 bases. The CDR3 has 13 amino acids. Germline V gives CDR1 SEHNR, CDR2 FQNEAQ (reference sequence). CDR3: CASSTTGPGELYF. CDR3 DNA: TGTGCCAGCAGCACGACAGGGCCCGGGGAGCTGTACTTC.

This clonotype was observed at least ten times. The chain employs TRBV5-6 and TRBJ2-7; D is possibly TRBD2 (5 bases). From germline, CDR1 is SGHDT and CDR2 YYEEEE. The CDR3 is 12 amino acids. Trimming pared 3 bases from V and 3 bases from J, leaving 7 bases between. Here the CDR3 reads CASSSGFYEQYF. CDR3 DNA sequence: TGTGCCAGCAGCTCGGGGTTCTACGAGCAGTACTTC.

Comments on this clonotype: The junction differs from germline at one of its ends, possibly a read error. The V call is TRBV10-3, the J call TRBJ1-5; 10 bases are shared with TRBD1. CDR3 length: 14 residues. The germline V gene encodes CDR1 ENHRY and CDR2 SYGVKD. The DNA for the CDR3 is TGTGCCACCAGTCCCGGGACAGGGGATCAGCCCCAGCATTTT. Translation gives CATSPGTGDQPQHF.

Turning to this clonotype: Since the CDR3 does not end with the conserved phenylalanine or tryptophan, this likely comes from a read error. The chain joins TRBV5-4 to TRBJ2-7, with 8 bases lining up with TRBD2. V shed 5 bases and J 5 bases; nucleotides not matched to a gene: 9. The CDR3 runs to 14 residues. The V gene's germline CDR1 is SGHNT and CDR2 YYREEE (reference sequence). Here the CDR3 reads CASRGGREDHEQYS. CDR3 in DNA: TGTGCCAGCAGGGGTGGGCGGGAGGACCACGAGCAGTACTCC.

The rearrangement uses TRBV29-1 and TRBJ1-3, with D unclear. Per the germline V gene, CDR1 is SQVTM and CDR2 is ANQGSEA. With 6 bases removed from V and 4 bases from J, the gap between germline ends came to 7 bases. This CDR3 has 11 amino acids. The CDR3 DNA reads as TGCAGCGTCGCCGGAGGAAACACCATATATTTT. Translated: CSVAGGNTIYF.

About this clonotype itself: Since a much larger clone is just one base distant, this may be a read error. This chain links TRBV19 with TRBJ1-3; D uncertain. The CDR3 loop spans 16 amino acids. Germline V gives CDR1 LNHDA, CDR2 SQIVND (reference sequence). CDR3 in amino acids: CASSIVPGASGNTTYF. CDR3 bases: TGTGCCAGTAGTATAGTACCGGGAGCCTCTGGAAACACCACATATTTT.

Concerning this clonotype itself: One junction end does not reproduce the germline sequence, and a read error may be involved. V gene TRBV10-3 combines with J gene TRBJ1-5; weak D call: TRBD1 (5 bases). The CDR3 spans 14 residues. CDR1 ENHRY and CDR2 SYGVKD come from the germline V gene. The CDR3 DNA is TGTGCCACCAGTGAGTCGATACCTCGACAGCCCCGGCATTTT. Its protein is CATSESIPRQPRHF.

This sequence joins TRBV29-1 and TRBJ1-1; TRBD1 aligns across 7 bases. Trimming removed 4 bases from V and 1 base from J; junction bases left unmatched: 3. From germline, CDR1 is SQVTM and CDR2 ANQGSEA. This CDR3 region has 13 residues. CDR3 nucleotides: TGCAGCGTTGCTTGGACAGGGAACACTGAAGCTTTCTTT. Its translation is CSVAWTGNTEAFF.

The sample holds many counts of this clonotype. The rearrangement links TRBV6-5 to TRBJ2-7; a possible D gene is TRBD1 (6 bases). Germline-derived CDR1 and CDR2 are MNHEY and SVGAGI. Trimming shortened V by 7 bases and J by 6 bases, and 13 bases separated the two germline ends. The CDR3 contains 12 residues. Here the CDR3 DNA reads TGTGCCAGCACCTACTCAGGGGTCGAGCAGTACTTC. Translation: CASTYSGVEQYF.

This clonotype was seen at least ten times. The chain couples TRBV5-1 to TRBJ1-1; 9 nucleotides line up with TRBD1. J gave up 4 bases and V 5 bases, and 9 bases lay outside the gene matches. The CDR3 has 15 amino acids. Germline CDR1 and CDR2: SGHRS and YFSETQ. CDR3 DNA: TGCGCCAGCAGTTCTGGGGACAGGGTTACCACTGAAGCTTTCTTT. This encodes CASSSGDRVTTEAFF.

This clonotype occurred many times. The V gene is TRBV2, the J gene TRBJ2-5; either TRBD1 or TRBD2 may supply D (5 bases each). Germline values: CDR1 SNHLY, CDR2 FYNNEI. The CDR3 is 14 amino acids. Trimming shortened V by 2 bases and J by 5 bases, and 12 bases separated the two germline ends. DNA for the CDR3: TGTGCCAGCAGTGAACCGAGGGGATGGGAGACCCAGTACTTC. This codes for CASSEPRGWETQYF. Combining the CDR3 with reference TRBV2 and TRBJ2-5 gives the whole variable domain EPEVTQTPSHQVTQMGQEVILRCVPISNHLYFYWYRQILGQKVEFLVSFYNNEISEKSEIFDDQFSVERPDGSNFTLKIRSTKLEDSAMYFCASSEPRGWETQYFGPGTRLLVL.

In its sample, this clonotype was seen many times. The V and J genes are TRBV15 and TRBJ1-5; D gene unclear. This CDR3 is 19 amino acids long. Germline CDR1 and CDR2: LNHNV and YYDKDF (reference sequence). Trimming stripped 1 base from V and 3 bases from J, with 22 bases between. In DNA form, the CDR3 reads TGTGCCACCAGCAGAGCTGTCGGGGAGGGAGGTAAAAACAATCAGCCCCAGCATTTT. This encodes CATSRAVGEGGKNNQPQHF.

This clonotype was seen at least ten times. The chain combines TRBV15 with TRBJ2-7; D gene uncertain. The CDR3 has 13 residues. Germline V CDR1 and CDR2: LNHNV, YYDKDF (reference sequence). V was cut by 0 bases and J by 5 bases, with 8 bases left in between. This CDR3 is CATSRDVGDEQYF. The CDR3 DNA is TGTGCCACCAGCAGAGATGTGGGCGACGAGCAGTACTTC.

The chain couples TRBV6-5 to TRBJ2-7; TRBD1 or TRBD2 may be the D gene (5 bases each). Germline values: CDR1 MNHEY, CDR2 SVGAGI. This CDR3 spans 14 amino acids. Deletions cut 8 bases from V and 5 bases from J, with 19 bases between. The CDR3 DNA sequence: TGTGCCAGCGGTCGGGACGGGGCCTTCCACGAGCAGTACTTC. Amino acids: CASGRDGAFHEQYF.

As regards this clonotype: It is unclear where the CDR3 begins or ends on the DNA, so no DNA is shown, and the CDR3 is as TCRdb lists it. This chain uses TRBV7-9 with TRBJ1-1; no DNA check was done on the table's D call, TRBD1. The CDR3 spans 20 residues, counting both ends. Germline V lookup: CDR1 SEHNR, CDR2 FQNEAQ (reference sequence). The CDR3: CASSSTGQEENFGPGTEAFF.